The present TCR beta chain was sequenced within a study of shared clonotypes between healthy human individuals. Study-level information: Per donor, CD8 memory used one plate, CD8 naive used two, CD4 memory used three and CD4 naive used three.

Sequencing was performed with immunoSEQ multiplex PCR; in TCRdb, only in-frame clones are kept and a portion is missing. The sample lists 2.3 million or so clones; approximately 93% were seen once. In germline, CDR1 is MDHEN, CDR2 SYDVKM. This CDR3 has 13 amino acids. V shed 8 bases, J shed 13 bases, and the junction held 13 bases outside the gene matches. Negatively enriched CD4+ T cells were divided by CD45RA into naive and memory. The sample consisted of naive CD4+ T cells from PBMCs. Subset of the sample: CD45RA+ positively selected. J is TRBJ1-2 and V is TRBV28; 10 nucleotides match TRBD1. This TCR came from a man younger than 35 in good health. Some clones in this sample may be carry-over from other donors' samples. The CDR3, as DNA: TGTGCCAGCTGGACAGGGGGGGAATTTGTTTTCACCTTC. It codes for CASWTGGEFVFTF.